The following is a T cell receptor beta chain sequence with its context. The sample comes from a study of identical twins. Each donor was a healthy Caucasian. TCRdb ran MiXCR on the 5' RACE reads and lists one entry per CDR3 protein. The data show fewer than 250,000 distinct CDR3 sequences, with roughly a tenth seen just once and 5.1% held by the top ten. Sequences were obtained from memory (CD45RO+) T cells sorted from blood. The clonotype originates from a woman aged 18-29 years in good health.

In nucleotides, the CDR3 is TGCGCCAGCAGCGCGGCTCCAGCGGGGGGTACCTACGAGCAGTACTTC. Translating it yields CASSAAPAGGTYEQYF. The chain couples TRBV5-1 to TRBJ2-7; TRBD2 matches at 9 bases. The V segment lost 4 bases and the J segment 2 bases; nucleotides outside the gene matches: 10. The CDR3 consists of 16 residues. From germline, CDR1 is SGHRS and CDR2 YFSETQ. Looking up the rest from reference TRBV5-1 and TRBJ2-7 gives the full variable domain: KAGVTQTPRYLIKTRGQQVTLSCSPISGHRSVSWYQQTPGQGLQFLFEYFSETQRNKGNFPGRFSGRQFSNSRSEMNVSTLELGDSALYLCASSAAPAGGTYEQYFGPGTRLTVT.